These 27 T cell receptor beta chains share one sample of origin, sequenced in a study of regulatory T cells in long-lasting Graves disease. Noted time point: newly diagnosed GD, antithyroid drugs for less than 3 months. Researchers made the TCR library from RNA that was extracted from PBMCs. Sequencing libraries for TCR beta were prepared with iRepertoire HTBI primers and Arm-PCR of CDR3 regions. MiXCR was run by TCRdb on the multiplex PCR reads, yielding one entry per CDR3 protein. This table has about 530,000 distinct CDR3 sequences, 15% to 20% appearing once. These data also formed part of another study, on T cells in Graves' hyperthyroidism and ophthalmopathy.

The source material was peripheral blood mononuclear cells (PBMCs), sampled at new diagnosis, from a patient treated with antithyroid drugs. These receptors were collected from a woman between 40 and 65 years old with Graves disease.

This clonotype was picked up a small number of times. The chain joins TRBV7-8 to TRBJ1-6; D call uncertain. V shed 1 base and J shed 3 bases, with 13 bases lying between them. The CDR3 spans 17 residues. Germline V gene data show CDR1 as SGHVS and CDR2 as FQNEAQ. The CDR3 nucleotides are TGTGCCAGCAGCTTAGTCTCTCAGTACTACTATAATTCACCCCTCCACTTT. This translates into CASSLVSQYYYNSPLHF.

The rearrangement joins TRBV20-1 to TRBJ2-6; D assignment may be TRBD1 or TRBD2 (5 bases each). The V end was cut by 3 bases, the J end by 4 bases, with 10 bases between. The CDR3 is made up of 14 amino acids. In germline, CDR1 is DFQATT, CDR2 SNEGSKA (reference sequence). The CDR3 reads CSASPGTGANVLTF. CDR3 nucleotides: TGCAGTGCTAGTCCCGGGACCGGGGCCAACGTCCTGACTTTC.

CDR3 residues: CASSLELLVTGELFF. The CDR3 DNA sequence: TGTGCCAGCAGCTTAGAGCTGCTCGTCACCGGGGAGCTGTTTTTT. V usage is TRBV11-1 and J usage is TRBJ2-2; D call uncertain. V was shortened by 1 base and J by 4 bases, with 10 bases between the two germline ends. Per germline, CDR1 SGHAT and CDR2 FQDESV (reference sequence). The CDR3 spans 15 residues.

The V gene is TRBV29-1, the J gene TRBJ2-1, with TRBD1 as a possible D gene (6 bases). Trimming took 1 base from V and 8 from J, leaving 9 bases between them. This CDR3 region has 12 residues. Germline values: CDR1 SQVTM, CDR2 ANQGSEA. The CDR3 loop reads CSVEGGRYEQFF. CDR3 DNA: TGCAGCGTTGAAGGGGGGCGGTATGAGCAGTTCTTC.

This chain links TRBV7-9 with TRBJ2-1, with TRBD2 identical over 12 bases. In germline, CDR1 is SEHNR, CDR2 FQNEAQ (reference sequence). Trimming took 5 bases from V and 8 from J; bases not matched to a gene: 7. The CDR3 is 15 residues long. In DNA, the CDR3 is TGTGCCAGCAGCCCCCTAGCGGGGGGGAGGGATGAGCAGTTCTTC. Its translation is CASSPLAGGRDEQFF.

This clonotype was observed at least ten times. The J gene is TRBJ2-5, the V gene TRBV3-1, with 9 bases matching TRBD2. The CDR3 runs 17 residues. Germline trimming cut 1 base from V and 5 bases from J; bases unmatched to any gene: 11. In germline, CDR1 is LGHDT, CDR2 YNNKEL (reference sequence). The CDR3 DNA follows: TGTGCCAGCAGCCAAGTCCCCTTGCGGGGGGGATCGGAGACCCAGTACTTC. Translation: CASSQVPLRGGSETQYF.

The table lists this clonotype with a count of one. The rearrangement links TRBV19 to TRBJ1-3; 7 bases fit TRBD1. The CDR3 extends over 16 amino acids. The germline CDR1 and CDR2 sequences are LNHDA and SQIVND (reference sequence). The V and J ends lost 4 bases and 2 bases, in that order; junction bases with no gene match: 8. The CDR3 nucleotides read TGTGCCAGTAGTAATCGACAGGGACTAACTGGAAACACCATATATTTT. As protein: CASSNRQGLTGNTIYF.

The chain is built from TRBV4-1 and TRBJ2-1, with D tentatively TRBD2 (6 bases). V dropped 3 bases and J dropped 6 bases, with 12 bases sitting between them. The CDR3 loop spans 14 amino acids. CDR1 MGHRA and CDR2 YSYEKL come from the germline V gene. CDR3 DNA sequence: TGCGCCAGCAGCCAGGCGGGGTTTTCCAATGAGCAGTTCTTC. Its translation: CASSQAGFSNEQFF.

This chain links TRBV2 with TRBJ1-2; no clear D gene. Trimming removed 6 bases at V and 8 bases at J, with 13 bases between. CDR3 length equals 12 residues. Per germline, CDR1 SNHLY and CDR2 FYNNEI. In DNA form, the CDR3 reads TGTGCCAGCAGCCCGGTAGGGCCCGGCTACACCTTC. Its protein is CASSPVGPGYTF.

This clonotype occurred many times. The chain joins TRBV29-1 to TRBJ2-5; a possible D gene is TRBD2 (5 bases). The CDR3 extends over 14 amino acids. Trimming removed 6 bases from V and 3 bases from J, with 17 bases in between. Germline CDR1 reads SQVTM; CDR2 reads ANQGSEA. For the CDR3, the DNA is TGCAGCGTCCACGTGGCCTCGCGGGAAGAGACCCAGTACTTC. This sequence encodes CSVHVASREETQYF.

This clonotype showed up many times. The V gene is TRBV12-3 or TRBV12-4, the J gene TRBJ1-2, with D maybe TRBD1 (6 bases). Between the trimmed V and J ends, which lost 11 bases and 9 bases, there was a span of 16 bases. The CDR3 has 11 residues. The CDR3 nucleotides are TGTGCCGGGGGCACGGGGTTACGCTACACCTTC. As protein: CAGGTGLRYTF.

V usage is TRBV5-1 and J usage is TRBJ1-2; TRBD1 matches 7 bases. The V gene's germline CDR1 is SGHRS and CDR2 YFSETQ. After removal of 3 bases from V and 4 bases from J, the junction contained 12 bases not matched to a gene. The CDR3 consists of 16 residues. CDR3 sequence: CASSSGQVGESYGYTF. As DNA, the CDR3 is TGCGCCAGCAGCTCCGGACAGGTTGGGGAATCCTATGGCTACACCTTC.

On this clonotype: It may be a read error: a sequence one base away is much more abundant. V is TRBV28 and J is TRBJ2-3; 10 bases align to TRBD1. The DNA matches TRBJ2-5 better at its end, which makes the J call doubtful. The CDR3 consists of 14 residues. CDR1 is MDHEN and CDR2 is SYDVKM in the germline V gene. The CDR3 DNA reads TGTGCCAGCAGGCAGACAGGGGGCTTGGAGTCCCAGTACTTC. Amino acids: CASRQTGGLESQYF.

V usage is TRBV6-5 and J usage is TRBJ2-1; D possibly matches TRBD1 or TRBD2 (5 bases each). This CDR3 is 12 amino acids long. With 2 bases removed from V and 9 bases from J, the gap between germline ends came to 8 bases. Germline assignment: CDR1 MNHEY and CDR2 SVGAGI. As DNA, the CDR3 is TGTGCCAGCAGTTACGGGGGTTCTGAGCAGTTCTTC. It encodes CASSYGGSEQFF.

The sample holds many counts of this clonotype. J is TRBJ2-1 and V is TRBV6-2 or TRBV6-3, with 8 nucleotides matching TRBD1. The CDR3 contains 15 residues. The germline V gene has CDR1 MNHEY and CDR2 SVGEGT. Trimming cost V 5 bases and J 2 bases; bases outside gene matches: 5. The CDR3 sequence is CASSEGQVAYNEQFF. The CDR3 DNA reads TGTGCCAGCAGTGAGGGACAGGTGGCCTACAATGAGCAGTTCTTC.

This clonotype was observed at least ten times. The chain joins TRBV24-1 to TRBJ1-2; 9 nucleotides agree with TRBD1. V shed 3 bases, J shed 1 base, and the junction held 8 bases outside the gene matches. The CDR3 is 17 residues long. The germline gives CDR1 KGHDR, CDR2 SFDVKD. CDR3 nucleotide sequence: TGTGCCACCAGTGATGGGGACAGGGCCGATGATAACTATGGCTACACCTTC. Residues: CATSDGDRADDNYGYTF.

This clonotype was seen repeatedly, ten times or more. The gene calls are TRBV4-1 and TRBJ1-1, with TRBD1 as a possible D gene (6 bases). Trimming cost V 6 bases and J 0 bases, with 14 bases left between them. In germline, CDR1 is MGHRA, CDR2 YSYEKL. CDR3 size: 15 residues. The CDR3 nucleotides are TGCGCCAGCAGGCCCACCGGGACAATGAACACTGAAGCTTTCTTT. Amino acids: CASRPTGTMNTEAFF.

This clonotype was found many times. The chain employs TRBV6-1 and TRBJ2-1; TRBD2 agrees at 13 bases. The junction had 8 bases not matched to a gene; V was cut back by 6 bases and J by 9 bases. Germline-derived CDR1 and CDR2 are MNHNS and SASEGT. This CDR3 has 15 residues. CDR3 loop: CASRRGTSGEGEQFF. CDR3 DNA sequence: TGTGCCAGCAGGAGGGGGACTAGCGGGGAGGGTGAGCAGTTCTTC.

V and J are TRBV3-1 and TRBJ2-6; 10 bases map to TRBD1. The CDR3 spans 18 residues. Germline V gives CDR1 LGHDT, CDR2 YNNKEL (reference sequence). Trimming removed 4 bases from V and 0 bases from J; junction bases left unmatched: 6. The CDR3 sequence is CASSRVTGGISGANVLTF. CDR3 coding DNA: TGTGCCAGCAGCCGAGTGACAGGGGGCATCTCTGGGGCCAACGTCCTGACTTTC.

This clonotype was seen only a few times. CDR3 DNA: TGTGCCAGCAGCTTACAGGCCCGTGAAAAACTGTTTTTT. This translates into CASSLQAREKLFF. V and J are TRBV7-9 and TRBJ1-4; D uncertain. Germline assignment: CDR1 SEHNR and CDR2 FQNEAQ (reference sequence). V was trimmed by 2 bases and J by 7 bases, leaving 8 bases between them. CDR3 size: 13 residues.

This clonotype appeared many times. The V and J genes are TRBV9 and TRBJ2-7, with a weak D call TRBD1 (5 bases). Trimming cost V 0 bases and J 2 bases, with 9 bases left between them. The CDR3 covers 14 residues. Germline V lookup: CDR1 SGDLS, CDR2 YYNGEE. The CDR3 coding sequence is TGTGCCAGCAGCGTAGGTCAGGGAACCTACGAGCAGTACTTC. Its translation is CASSVGQGTYEQYF.

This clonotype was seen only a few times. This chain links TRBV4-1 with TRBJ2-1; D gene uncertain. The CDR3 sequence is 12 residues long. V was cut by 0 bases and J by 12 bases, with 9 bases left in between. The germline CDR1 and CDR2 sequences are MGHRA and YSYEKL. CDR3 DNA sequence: TGCGCCAGCAGCCAAGAAACACCGAGGCAGTTCTTC. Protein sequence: CASSQETPRQFF.

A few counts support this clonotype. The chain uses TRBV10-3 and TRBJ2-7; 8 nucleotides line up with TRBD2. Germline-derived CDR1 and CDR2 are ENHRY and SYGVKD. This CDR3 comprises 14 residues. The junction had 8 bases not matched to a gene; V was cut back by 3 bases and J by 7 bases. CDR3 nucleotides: TGTGCCATCAGTGAAACGGGGGGGAATGGGGAGCAGTACTTC. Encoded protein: CAISETGGNGEQYF.

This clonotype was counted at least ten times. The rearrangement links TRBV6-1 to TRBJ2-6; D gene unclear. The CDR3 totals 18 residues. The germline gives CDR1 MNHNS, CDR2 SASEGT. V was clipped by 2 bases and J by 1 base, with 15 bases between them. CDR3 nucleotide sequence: TGTGCCAGCAGTGAATTAGGAAGTCCTTCATCTGGGGCCAACGTCCTGACTTTC. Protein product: CASSELGSPSSGANVLTF.

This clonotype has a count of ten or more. The CDR3 spells CASSLAGLGYTF. CDR3 nucleotides: TGTGCCAGCAGCTTAGCAGGGCTGGGCTACACCTTC. The V gene is TRBV11-2, the J gene TRBJ1-2; TRBD1 is a possible D gene (5 bases). Trimming cost V 1 base and J 8 bases, with 8 bases left between them. The CDR3 is 12 residues long. Germline V gives CDR1 SGHAT, CDR2 FQNNGV.

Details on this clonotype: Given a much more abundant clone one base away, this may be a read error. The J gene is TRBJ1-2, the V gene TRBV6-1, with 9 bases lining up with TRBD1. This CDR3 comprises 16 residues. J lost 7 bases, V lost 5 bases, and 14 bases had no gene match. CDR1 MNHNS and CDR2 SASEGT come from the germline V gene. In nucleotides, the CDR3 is TGTGCCAGCAGTCCGAGTGACGGGACAGGGCGAGCTGGCTACACCTTC. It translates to CASSPSDGTGRAGYTF.

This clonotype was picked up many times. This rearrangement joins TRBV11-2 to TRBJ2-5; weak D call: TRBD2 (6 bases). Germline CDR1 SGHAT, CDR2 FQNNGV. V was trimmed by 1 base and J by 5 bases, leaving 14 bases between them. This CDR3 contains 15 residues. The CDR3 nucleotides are TGTGCCAGCAGCTTAGGTGGGGGGATACGGGAGACCCAGTACTTC. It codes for CASSLGGGIRETQYF.